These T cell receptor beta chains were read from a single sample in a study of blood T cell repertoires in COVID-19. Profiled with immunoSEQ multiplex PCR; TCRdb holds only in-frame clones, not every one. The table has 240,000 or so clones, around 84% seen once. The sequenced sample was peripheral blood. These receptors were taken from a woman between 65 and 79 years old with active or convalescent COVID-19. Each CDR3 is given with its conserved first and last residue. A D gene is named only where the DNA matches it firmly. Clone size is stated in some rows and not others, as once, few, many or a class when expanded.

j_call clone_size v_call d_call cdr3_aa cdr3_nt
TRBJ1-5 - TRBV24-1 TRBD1 CATGQGNGQPQHF TGTGCCACCGGACAGGGGAACGGACAGCCCCAGCATTTT
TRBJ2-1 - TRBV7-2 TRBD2 CASRLNGGGRDEQFF TGTGCCAGCAGGCTAAACGGGGGGGGTAGGGATGAGCAGTTCTTC
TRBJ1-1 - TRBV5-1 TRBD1 CASSDRGDTEAFF TGCGCCAGCTCGGACAGGGGTGACACTGAAGCTTTCTTT
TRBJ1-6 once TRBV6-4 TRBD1 CASSPYSGTAKGGSPLHF TGTGCCAGCAGTCCCTACTCCGGGACAGCTAAGGGTGGATCACCCCTCCACTTT
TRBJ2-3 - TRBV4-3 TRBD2 CASSPGPGGEYVDTQYF TGCGCCAGCAGCCCCGGCCCGGGAGGGGAGTATGTTGATACGCAGTATTTT
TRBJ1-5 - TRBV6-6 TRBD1 CASSKQGQTFNQPQHF TGTGCCAGCAGCAAACAGGGACAGACCTTCAATCAGCCCCAGCATTTT
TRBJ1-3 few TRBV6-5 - CASSYRGGGSGNTIYF TGTGCCAGCAGTTATCGGGGTGGGGGGAGCGGAAACACCATATATTTT
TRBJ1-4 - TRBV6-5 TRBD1 CASSGQGREKLFF TGTGCCAGCAGCGGACAGGGGCGGGAAAAACTGTTTTTT
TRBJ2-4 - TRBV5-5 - CASSQQDLTGNIQYF TGTGCCAGCAGCCAACAGGATCTAACGGGTAACATTCAGTACTTC
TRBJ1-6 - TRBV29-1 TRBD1 CSVDLEPGPTGDNSPLHF TGCAGCGTTGACCTTGAGCCAGGGCCGACAGGGGATAATTCACCCCTCCACTTT
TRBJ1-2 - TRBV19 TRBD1 CASTKDRVASRYTF TGTGCCAGTACCAAAGACAGGGTGGCTTCTCGCTACACCTTC
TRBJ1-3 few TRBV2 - CASSEALRSSGNTIYF TGTGCCAGCAGTGAAGCGCTTCGGAGCTCTGGAAACACCATATATTTT
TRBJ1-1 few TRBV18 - CASSPAVNTEAFF TGTGCCAGCTCACCGGCGGTCAACACTGAAGCTTTCTTT
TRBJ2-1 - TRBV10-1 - CASSRDLTYNEQFF TGCGCCAGCAGCCGGGACTTGACCTACAATGAGCAGTTCTTC
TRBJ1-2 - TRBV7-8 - CASSPQDYGYTF TGTGCCAGCAGCCCGCAGGACTATGGCTACACCTTC
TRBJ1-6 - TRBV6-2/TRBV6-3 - CASSYRDIFNSPLHF TGTGCCAGCAGTTACCGGGACATTTTTAATTCACCCCTCCACTTT
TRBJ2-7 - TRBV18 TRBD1 CASSDRAGYEQYF TGTGCCAGCTCTGACAGGGCTGGCTACGAGCAGTACTTC